Below, one TCR beta chain is given with its context. The antigen is not known. TCRdb's table, derived via immunoSEQ multiplex PCR, lists solely in-frame clones and lacks some. Of 280,000 or so clones in the sample, more than 75% are singletons; the top ten hold around 0.92%. This CDR3 has 14 amino acids. The germline V gene encodes CDR1 LNHDA and CDR2 SQIVND (reference sequence). Unmatched junction bases numbered 0, after V lost 8 bases and J lost 1 base. The source of the sample is a study of cytomegalovirus exposure and HLA in healthy donors. Whole-study findings and limits: First-cohort TCR clusters were later found to tend to co-occur in the roughly 130 validation repertoires. It was reportedly the case that the classifier diagnosed cytomegalovirus status with high specificity and sensitivity. In vitro data verified three CMV-associated chains as specific for CMV antigens.

Sequences were obtained from PBMCs. The rearrangement uses TRBV19 and TRBJ2-2; TRBD2 matches 11 bases. This sequence was found in a woman under 30 in good health and CMV-seronegative. DNA of the CDR3: TGTGCCAGTGGGACTAGCGGGAACACCGGGGAGCTGTTTTTT. Its translation is CASGTSGNTGELFF.